The 3 T cell receptor beta chains presented below share a single source sample, sequenced in a study of blood T cell repertoires in COVID-19. The repertoire was sequenced with immunoSEQ multiplex PCR; TCRdb's copy has only in-frame clones and lacks some. The sample includes approximately 110,000 clones, approximately 79% seen only once; the top ten take approximately 22%. Input material: peripheral blood. These receptors were obtained from a man aged 70 or older with active or convalescent COVID-19.

In its sample, this clone was seen a few times. DNA for the CDR3: TGTGCCAGCAGCCTGGGACAGGGCACTGAAGCTTTCTTT. Translation gives CASSLGQGTEAFF. The chain combines TRBV12-3 or TRBV12-4 with TRBJ1-1; 9 nucleotides agree with TRBD1. CDR3 size: 13 residues. V trimming: 6 bases; J trimming: 4 bases; junction bases outside the gene matches: 3.

This chain connects TRBV20-1 to TRBJ2-5; D may be TRBD2 (5 bases). V lost 3 bases and J lost 5, with 16 bases in between. The CDR3 sequence is 14 residues long. Germline values: CDR1 DFQATT, CDR2 SNEGSKA (reference sequence). The CDR3 DNA is TGCAGTGCTAGTTCTAGCACCCGAGGGGAGACCCAGTACTTC. It yields the protein CSASSSTRGETQYF.

J is TRBJ2-1 and V is TRBV6-6, with D possibly being TRBD1 (6 bases). CDR1 is MNHNY, CDR2 SVGAGI, per germline (reference sequence). V was clipped by 5 bases and J by 10 bases, with 18 bases between them. The CDR3 totals 14 residues. CDR3 coding DNA: TGTGCCAGCAGTACAGGGCCGGGGCACGGGGAGCAGTTCTTC. This translates into CASSTGPGHGEQFF.